The sequence of this T cell receptor beta chain was determined in a study of identical twins. On this clonotype: The antigen is unknown.

Unique molecular identifiers were in the cDNA, with template-switch universal primer binding. TCRdb itself ran the 5' RACE reads through MiXCR, one entry per CDR3 protein. The repertoire includes 300,000 to 400,000 distinct CDR3 sequences, 9% to 15% of them detected once, and roughly 7% sits in the top ten. Study-wide results and limits: Researchers reported weaker excess twin sharing in beta out-of-frame sequences.

The CDR3 extends over 14 amino acids. These data are also associated with another study on yellow fever vaccine responses in identical twins. From that study: Reported findings indicate that twins' vaccine T cell responses seemed partially convergent, partially personalized.

The chain joins TRBV21-1 to TRBJ2-3; the tabulated D call, TRBD1, remains unverified against the DNA. TRBV21-1 is classified as a pseudogene. Sequencing input: CD8+ T cells sorted from blood. This receptor was taken from a woman aged 18-29 years in good health. The CDR3 DNA follows: TGTGCCAGCTGCCCAGGGATCCGCACAGATACGCAGTATTTT. Amino acid sequence: CASCPGIRTDTQYF.